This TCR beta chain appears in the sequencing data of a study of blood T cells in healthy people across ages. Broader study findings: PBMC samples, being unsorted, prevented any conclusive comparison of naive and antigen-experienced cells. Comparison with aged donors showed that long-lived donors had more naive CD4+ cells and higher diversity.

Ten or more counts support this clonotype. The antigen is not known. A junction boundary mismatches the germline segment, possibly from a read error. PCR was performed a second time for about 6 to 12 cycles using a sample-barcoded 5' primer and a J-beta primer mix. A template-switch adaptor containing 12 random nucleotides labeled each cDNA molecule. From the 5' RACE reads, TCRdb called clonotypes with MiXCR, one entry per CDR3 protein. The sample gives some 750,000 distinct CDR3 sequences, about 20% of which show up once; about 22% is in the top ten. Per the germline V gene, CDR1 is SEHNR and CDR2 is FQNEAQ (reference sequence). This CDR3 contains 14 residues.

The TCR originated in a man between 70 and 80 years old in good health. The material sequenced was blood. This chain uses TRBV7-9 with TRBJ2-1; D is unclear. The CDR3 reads CASSLDGRNNEQFF. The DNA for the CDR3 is TGCGCCAGCAGCTTGGACGGGCGTAACAATGAGCAGTTCTTC.